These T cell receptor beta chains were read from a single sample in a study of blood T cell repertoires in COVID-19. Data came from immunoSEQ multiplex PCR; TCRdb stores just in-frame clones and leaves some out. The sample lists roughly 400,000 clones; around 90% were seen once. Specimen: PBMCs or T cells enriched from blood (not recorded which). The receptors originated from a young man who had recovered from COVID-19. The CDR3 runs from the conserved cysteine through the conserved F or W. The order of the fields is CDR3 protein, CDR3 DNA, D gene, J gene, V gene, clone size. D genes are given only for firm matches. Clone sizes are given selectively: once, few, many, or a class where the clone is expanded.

CDR3aa: CASSTPLSGSRTDTQYF
CDR3nt: TGTGCCAGCAGCACACCACTTAGCGGGAGTAGGACAGATACGCAGTATTTT
d_gene: TRBD2
j_gene: TRBJ2-3
v_gene: TRBV7-3
abundance: .

CDR3aa: CASSATGAGVEAFF
CDR3nt: TGCGCCAGCAGCGCGACAGGGGCGGGTGTTGAAGCTTTCTTT
d_gene: TRBD1
j_gene: TRBJ1-1
v_gene: TRBV5-1
abundance: once

CDR3aa: CASSFASPGQGVVNTEAFF
CDR3nt: TGCGCCAGCAGCTTTGCATCGCCGGGACAGGGGGTAGTGAACACTGAAGCTTTCTTT
d_gene: TRBD1
j_gene: TRBJ1-1
v_gene: TRBV5-1
abundance: .

CDR3aa: CASSSTDRGLFF
CDR3nt: TGTGCCAGCAGTTCGACCGACAGGGGTCTTTTTTTT
d_gene: TRBD1
j_gene: TRBJ1-4
v_gene: TRBV2
abundance: .

CDR3aa: CASSQERRAATGVRKLNTEAFF
CDR3nt: TGTGCCAGCAGCCAGGAACGGCGAGCTGCGACAGGGGTCCGAAAGCTGAACACTGAAGCTTTCTTT
d_gene: TRBD1
j_gene: TRBJ1-1
v_gene: TRBV3-1/TRBV3-2
abundance: .

CDR3aa: CSVVSLEGIHEQYF
CDR3nt: TGCAGCGTTGTATCACTAGAAGGAATCCACGAGCAGTACTTC
d_gene: .
j_gene: TRBJ2-7
v_gene: TRBV29-1
abundance: .

CDR3aa: CASSPGQVGWRGYTF
CDR3nt: TGTGCCAGCAGTCCAGGACAGGTTGGATGGCGGGGCTACACCTTC
d_gene: TRBD1
j_gene: TRBJ1-2
v_gene: TRBV6-2/TRBV6-3
abundance: .

CDR3aa: CATLRQETQYF
CDR3nt: TGTGCCACCCTGCGGCAAGAGACCCAGTACTTC
d_gene: .
j_gene: TRBJ2-5
v_gene: TRBV15
abundance: .

CDR3aa: CASSRPYRVGVNTEAFF
CDR3nt: TGTGCCAGCAGCCGCCCCTACAGGGTTGGGGTTAACACTGAAGCTTTCTTT
d_gene: .
j_gene: TRBJ1-1
v_gene: TRBV7-9
abundance: few

CDR3aa: CASTKEGGEFGGYTF
CDR3nt: TGTGCCAGCACCAAAGAAGGGGGCGAGTTTGGAGGCTACACCTTC
d_gene: TRBD1
j_gene: TRBJ1-2
v_gene: TRBV27
abundance: .

CDR3aa: CASSLETGTSPLHF
CDR3nt: TGTGCCAGCAGCTTGGAGACAGGGACTTCACCCCTCCACTTT
d_gene: TRBD1
j_gene: TRBJ1-6
v_gene: TRBV5-4
abundance: .

CDR3aa: CASSLDRDQPQHF
CDR3nt: TGTGCCAGCAGCTTGGACAGGGACCAGCCCCAGCATTTT
d_gene: TRBD1
j_gene: TRBJ1-5
v_gene: TRBV11-2
abundance: .

CDR3aa: CASSHTGGRSPLHF
CDR3nt: TGTGCCAGCAGCCATACAGGGGGCCGGTCACCCCTCCACTTT
d_gene: TRBD1
j_gene: TRBJ1-6
v_gene: TRBV5-6
abundance: few

CDR3aa: CASSRQMGSQPQHF
CDR3nt: TGTGCCAGTAGTAGACAAATGGGGAGTCAGCCCCAGCATTTT
d_gene: .
j_gene: TRBJ1-5
v_gene: TRBV19
abundance: .

CDR3aa: CASRTDRGRGGYTF
CDR3nt: TGTGCCAGCAGGACGGACAGGGGGCGGGGTGGCTACACCTTC
d_gene: TRBD1
j_gene: TRBJ1-2
v_gene: TRBV2
abundance: .

CDR3aa: CASSQISDYGETQYF
CDR3nt: TGTGCCAGCAGCCAAATTTCCGATTACGGAGAGACCCAGTACTTC
d_gene: .
j_gene: TRBJ2-5
v_gene: TRBV4-2
abundance: .

CDR3aa: CASSSRRGSSSYNEQFF
CDR3nt: TGTGCCAGCAGCTCTAGGCGGGGGTCGAGCTCCTACAATGAGCAGTTCTTC
d_gene: TRBD2
j_gene: TRBJ2-1
v_gene: TRBV7-3
abundance: .

CDR3aa: CASSYHSSQPQHF
CDR3nt: TGTGCCAGCAGTTACCACAGTAGTCAGCCCCAGCATTTT
d_gene: .
j_gene: TRBJ1-5
v_gene: TRBV6-5
abundance: .

CDR3aa: CASEVMGGQPQHF
CDR3nt: TGTGCCAGCGAAGTCATGGGGGGACAGCCCCAGCATTTT
d_gene: .
j_gene: TRBJ1-5
v_gene: TRBV2
abundance: .

CDR3aa: CASRVTGGYEQYF
CDR3nt: TGTGCCAGCAGAGTGACAGGGGGCTACGAGCAGTACTTC
d_gene: TRBD1
j_gene: TRBJ2-7
v_gene: TRBV27
abundance: .

CDR3aa: CASSSAYSNQPQHF
CDR3nt: TGTGCCAGTAGTTCAGCGTATAGCAATCAGCCCCAGCATTTT
d_gene: .
j_gene: TRBJ1-5
v_gene: TRBV19
abundance: .

CDR3aa: CASYRGNTGELFF
CDR3nt: TGTGCCAGCTACAGGGGCAACACCGGGGAGCTGTTTTTT
d_gene: TRBD1
j_gene: TRBJ2-2
v_gene: TRBV6-5
abundance: .

CDR3aa: CASGSGQGVYGYTF
CDR3nt: TGTGCTAGTGGTTCGGGACAGGGGGTTTATGGCTACACCTTC
d_gene: TRBD1
j_gene: TRBJ1-2
v_gene: TRBV12-5
abundance: .

CDR3aa: CASSPRTRAGETQYF
CDR3nt: TGTGCCAGCAGTCCCCGGACGAGGGCGGGTGAGACCCAGTACTTC
d_gene: .
j_gene: TRBJ2-5
v_gene: TRBV27
abundance: .

CDR3aa: CASSVVRGLTEAFF
CDR3nt: TGTGCCAGCAGTGTAGTTAGGGGGCTTACTGAAGCTTTCTTT
d_gene: TRBD1
j_gene: TRBJ1-1
v_gene: TRBV2
abundance: .

CDR3aa: CASDTGSSDTQYF
CDR3nt: TGCGCCAGCGACACAGGGTCCTCAGATACGCAGTATTTT
d_gene: .
j_gene: TRBJ2-3
v_gene: TRBV5-1
abundance: .

CDR3aa: CASSLRRQSHQPQHF
CDR3nt: TGTGCCAGCAGCTTGAGGAGACAGAGCCATCAGCCCCAGCATTTT
d_gene: .
j_gene: TRBJ1-5
v_gene: TRBV5-6
abundance: .

CDR3aa: CASRRLAGRTYEQYF
CDR3nt: TGTGCCAGCAGGAGACTAGCGGGGCGTACCTACGAGCAGTACTTC
d_gene: TRBD2
j_gene: TRBJ2-7
v_gene: TRBV6-4
abundance: .

CDR3aa: CASRLTTGLLHF
CDR3nt: TGTGCCAGCAGACTCACGACAGGCCTTCTCCACTTT
d_gene: .
j_gene: TRBJ1-6
v_gene: TRBV12-3/TRBV12-4
abundance: few

CDR3aa: CASSLDPQTTGVHGYTF
CDR3nt: TGTGCCAGCAGCTTAGACCCTCAGACGACAGGGGTTCATGGCTACACCTTC
d_gene: TRBD1
j_gene: TRBJ1-2
v_gene: TRBV11-2
abundance: .

CDR3aa: CASSGSTGNTIYF
CDR3nt: TGTGCCAGCAGCGGATCTACTGGAAACACCATATATTTT
d_gene: .
j_gene: TRBJ1-3
v_gene: TRBV9
abundance: .

CDR3aa: CASRLKNTEAFF
CDR3nt: TGTGCCAGCAGACTCAAGAACACTGAAGCTTTCTTT
d_gene: .
j_gene: TRBJ1-1
v_gene: TRBV28
abundance: .

CDR3aa: CASSLGASSYNSPLHF
CDR3nt: TGTGCCAGCAGCTTAGGCGCGAGCTCCTATAATTCACCCCTCCACTTT
d_gene: .
j_gene: TRBJ1-6
v_gene: TRBV7-8
abundance: .